This TCR beta chain was identified during a study of OX40 agonist ivuxolimab in advanced cancers. Study context: The treatment was a fully human IgG2 OX40 agonist, ivuxolimab. The mean age was about 57 years, ranging from about 20 to 90, with approximately 85% of participants male. The study's findings and limits: In the 0.1 to 3.0 mg/kg range, CD4+ and CD8+ blood T cells had expanded clonally by week 6.

TCRdb's table, derived via immunoSEQ multiplex PCR, lists solely in-frame clones and lacks some. The sample has some 95,000 clones, about 90% seen once. As for this clone: Its specificity is not known.

Germline V gene sequence: CDR1 SGHDT, CDR2 YYEEEE. The length of the CDR3 is 14 residues. With V trimmed by 4 bases and J by 3 bases, 3 bases remained unmatched. Here the sequenced sample was CD4+ or CD8+ T cells sorted from blood, taken in a trial of the OX40 agonist ivuxolimab. This sequence was found in an adult with an advanced solid tumor such as melanoma, head and neck, liver or kidney cancer. The V gene is TRBV5-6, the J gene TRBJ2-1, with 8 bases that match TRBD2. The CDR3 nucleotides read TGTGCCAGCAGCCGGGGGGGCCACTACAATGAGCAGTTCTTC. Translating it yields CASSRGGHYNEQFF.